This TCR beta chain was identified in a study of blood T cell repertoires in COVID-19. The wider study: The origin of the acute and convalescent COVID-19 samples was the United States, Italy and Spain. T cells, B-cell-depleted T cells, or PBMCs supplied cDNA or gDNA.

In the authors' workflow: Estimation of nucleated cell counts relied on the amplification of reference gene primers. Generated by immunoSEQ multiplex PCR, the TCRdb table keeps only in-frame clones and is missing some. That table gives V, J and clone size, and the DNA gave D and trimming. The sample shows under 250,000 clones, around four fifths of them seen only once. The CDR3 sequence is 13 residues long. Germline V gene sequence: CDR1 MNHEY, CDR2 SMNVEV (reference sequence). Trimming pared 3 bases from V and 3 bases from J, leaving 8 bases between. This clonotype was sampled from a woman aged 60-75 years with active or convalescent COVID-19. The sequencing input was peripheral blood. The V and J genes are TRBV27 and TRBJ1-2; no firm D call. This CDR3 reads CASSFREDYGYTF. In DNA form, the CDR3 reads TGTGCCAGCAGTTTTCGGGAGGACTATGGCTACACCTTC.